This passage covers 20 T cell receptor beta chains from one sample sequenced in a study of regulatory T cells in long-lasting Graves disease. Stated time point: persistent/refractory GD, antithyroid drugs over 5 years with positive TRAb. Generation of the TCR library employed RNA extracted from PBMCs. Relying on iRepertoire HTBI primers and Arm-PCR of CDR3 regions, the team built TCR beta libraries. TCRdb itself ran the multiplex PCR reads through MiXCR, one entry per CDR3 protein. The table includes approximately 470,000 distinct CDR3 sequences, around 21% detected once. Sequenced here: peripheral blood mononuclear cells (PBMCs), sampled when the disease was refractory, from a patient treated with antithyroid drugs. These receptors all stem from a female donor with Graves disease.

This sequence joins TRBV4-1 and TRBJ2-5; 13 bases map to TRBD2. Germline V gene lookup returns CDR1 MGHRA and CDR2 YSYEKL. This CDR3 region has 18 residues. The trim removed 1 base at V and 2 bases at J, leaving 7 bases unmatched. The CDR3 here is CASSQVMGLAGRQETQYF. DNA for the CDR3: TGCGCCAGCAGCCAAGTGATGGGACTAGCGGGACGACAAGAGACCCAGTACTTC.

The genes are TRBV7-6 and TRBJ1-1; D ambiguous. CDR1 is SGHVS, CDR2 FNYEAQ, per germline. V was shortened by 5 bases and J by 0 bases, with 10 bases between the two germline ends. The CDR3 has 14 amino acids. In DNA, the CDR3 is TGTGCCAGCAGCCCCCCGGACTTGAACACTGAAGCTTTCTTT. Translating it yields CASSPPDLNTEAFF.

This clonotype was counted ten times or more. The V gene is TRBV11-2, the J gene TRBJ2-5; TRBD1 matches at 10 bases. The CDR3 loop spans 17 amino acids. Germline V lookup: CDR1 SGHAT, CDR2 FQNNGV. After removal of 0 bases from V and 5 bases from J, the junction contained 9 bases not matched to a gene. This chain's CDR3 is CASSLDLTGGGPETQYF. The CDR3 coding sequence is TGTGCCAGCAGCTTAGATTTGACAGGGGGCGGTCCGGAGACCCAGTACTTC.

This clonotype was seen ten or more times. CDR3 nucleotides: TGTGCCAGCAGCTTAGGGGTGACAGGGAAGTTAAAAGAAGCTTTCTTT. The encoded protein is CASSLGVTGKLKEAFF. The chain employs TRBV7-2 and TRBJ1-1, with TRBD1 matching 7 bases. CDR3 length equals 16 residues. In germline, CDR1 is SGHTA, CDR2 FQGNSA. The ends lost 1 base at V and 8 bases at J; junction bases unmatched: 13.

This clonotype was counted many times. This chain joins TRBV18 and TRBJ1-2; 7 bases fit TRBD1. Germline trimming cut 1 base from V and 4 bases from J; bases unmatched to any gene: 3. CDR3 length: 14 residues. Germline CDR1 is KGHSH and CDR2 is LQKENI. CDR3 sequence (DNA): TGTGCCAGCTCACCACAACAGGGGAGCTATGGCTACACCTTC. This sequence encodes CASSPQQGSYGYTF. The full variable domain, with the rest looked up from reference TRBV18 and TRBJ1-2, is NAGVMQNPRHLVRRRGQEARLRCSPMKGHSHVYWYRQLPEEGLKFMVYLQKENIIDESGMPKERFSAEFPKEGPSILRIQQVVRGDSAAYFCASSPQQGSYGYTFGSGTRLTVV.

This chain joins TRBV5-4 and TRBJ2-1; a possible D gene is TRBD2 (5 bases). The CDR3 is 14 residues long. CDR1 and CDR2 (germline): SGHNT, YYREEE (reference sequence). V dropped 3 bases and J dropped 5 bases, with 12 bases sitting between them. The CDR3 nucleotides are TGTGCCAGCAGCTCCGAAGCGGCGGACAATGAGCAGTTCTTC. Protein sequence: CASSSEAADNEQFF.

This clonotype was counted between two and nine times. V and J are TRBV7-2 and TRBJ2-5, with 10 bases identical to TRBD2. Germline V gene sequence: CDR1 SGHTA, CDR2 FQGNSA. J gave up 5 bases and V 6 bases, and 15 bases lay outside the gene matches. The CDR3 spans 17 residues. In DNA form, the CDR3 reads TGTGCCAGCAGACCTAAGACTAGCGGGTGGGCCGGTGAGACCCAGTACTTC. Its protein product is CASRPKTSGWAGETQYF.

The chain is built from TRBV30 and TRBJ2-1, with 10 bases aligning to TRBD2. CDR1 and CDR2 (germline): GTSNPN, SVGIG (reference sequence). There are 13 residues in the CDR3. V shed 3 bases and J 6 bases; nucleotides not matched to a gene: 2. The CDR3 DNA follows: TGTGCCTGGAGCCGACTAGCGGGCAATGAGCAGTTCTTC. It yields the protein CAWSRLAGNEQFF.

This clonotype was seen repeatedly, ten times or more. The rearrangement joins TRBV28 to TRBJ2-4, with D maybe TRBD1 (6 bases). This CDR3 has 15 residues. Germline V CDR1 and CDR2: MDHEN, SYDVKM. The V and J ends lost 7 bases and 2 bases respectively, with 15 bases between them. The chain's CDR3 is CASTVSQGTKNIQYF. CDR3 bases: TGTGCCAGCACCGTCTCACAGGGAACCAAAAACATTCAGTACTTC.

This clonotype was observed a few times. The chain employs TRBV25-1 and TRBJ2-1; D is undetermined. There are 12 residues in the CDR3. Trimming removed 8 bases from V and 1 base from J, with 6 bases in between. The germline gives CDR1 MGHDK, CDR2 SYGVNS. This CDR3 is CASATSYNEQFF. DNA for the CDR3: TGTGCCAGCGCCACGTCCTACAATGAGCAGTTCTTC.

The table lists this clonotype with many counts. V is TRBV6-1 and J is TRBJ2-7; 9 nucleotides line up with TRBD1. The length of the CDR3 is 16 residues. Germline trimming cut 2 bases from V and 5 bases from J; bases unmatched to any gene: 10. CDR1 MNHNS and CDR2 SASEGT come from the germline V gene. DNA for the CDR3: TGTGCCAGCAGTGAAATAGTTGGACAGGGGAGTGACGAGCAGTACTTC. The encoded protein is CASSEIVGQGSDEQYF.

The chain joins TRBV20-1 to TRBJ2-7; the match to TRBD2 covers 13 bases. The CDR3 is 14 residues long. V lost 6 bases and J lost 4; bases outside the gene matches: 6. CDR1 DFQATT and CDR2 SNEGSKA come from the germline V gene (reference sequence). CDR3 amino acids: CSARTSGSNYEQYF. The DNA of the CDR3 is TGCAGTGCGAGGACTAGCGGGAGTAATTACGAGCAGTACTTC.

The gene calls are TRBV7-9 and TRBJ2-1; D is possibly TRBD1 (7 bases). V gave up 4 bases and J gave up 2 bases, with 12 bases separating them. The V gene's germline CDR1 is SEHNR and CDR2 FQNEAQ (reference sequence). This CDR3 contains 15 residues. CDR3 residues: CASSWRDSPYNEQFF. The CDR3 nucleotides are TGTGCCAGCAGCTGGAGGGACAGCCCCTACAATGAGCAGTTCTTC.

This clonotype was seen a handful of times. The chain employs TRBV4-1 and TRBJ1-1; D not resolved. V was shortened by 2 bases and J by 7 bases, with 17 bases between the two germline ends. The CDR3 length is 15 residues. The germline CDR1 and CDR2 sequences are MGHRA and YSYEKL. The CDR3 region has the DNA TGCGCCAGCAGCCAATCGGACGCAGTAGGAGATGAAGCTTTCTTT. Its translation: CASSQSDAVGDEAFF.

This clonotype was recorded at least ten times. The V gene is TRBV2, the J gene TRBJ2-5; no reliable D call. V shed 7 bases and J shed 5 bases, with 5 bases lying between them. The CDR3 runs 10 residues. CDR1 and CDR2 (germline): SNHLY, FYNNEI. CDR3: CASTGETQYF. The CDR3 bases are TGTGCCAGCACCGGGGAGACCCAGTACTTC.

This clonotype was counted between two and nine times. The chain employs TRBV29-1 and TRBJ2-1, with D maybe TRBD2 (5 bases). Germline loops: CDR1 SQVTM, CDR2 ANQGSEA. The ends were cut back, 4 bases at V and 10 bases at J, with 14 bases in the middle. The CDR3 is 12 residues long. For the CDR3, the DNA is TGCAGCGTTGGCCCTCGAGCGGAAGAGCAGTTCTTC. Protein product: CSVGPRAEEQFF.

This clonotype came up many times. A much bigger clone sits one base away, suggesting this may be a read error. The chain employs TRBV24-1 and TRBJ2-5; no reliable D call. With 0 bases removed from V and 5 bases from J, the gap between germline ends came to 0 bases. The CDR3 consists of 11 residues. CDR1 is KGHDR and CDR2 is SFDVKD in the germline V gene. CDR3 protein: CATSDLETQYF. As DNA, the CDR3 is TGTGCCACCAGTGATTTGGAGACCCAGTACTTC.

The J gene is TRBJ2-1, the V gene TRBV12-3 or TRBV12-4; 11 bases agree with TRBD2. Trimming took 6 bases from V and 5 from J; bases not matched to a gene: 6. This CDR3 has 15 residues. CDR3 in amino acids: CASSLPGLADNEQFF. For the CDR3, the DNA is TGTGCCAGCAGCCTACCGGGACTAGCGGACAATGAGCAGTTCTTC.

At least ten counts were recorded for this clonotype. This chain joins TRBV2 and TRBJ1-4; 7 bases match TRBD1. The J segment lost 5 bases and the V segment lost 5 bases, leaving 8 bases of the junction unmatched. Germline lookup yields CDR1 SNHLY and CDR2 FYNNEI. CDR3 length: 15 amino acids. CDR3 protein: CASSLRQGENEKLFF. In nucleotides, the CDR3 is TGTGCCAGCAGTCTTAGACAGGGAGAGAATGAAAAACTGTTTTTT. Complete variable domain (other parts from reference TRBV2 and TRBJ1-4): EPEVTQTPSHQVTQMGQEVILRCVPISNHLYFYWYRQILGQKVEFLVSFYNNEISEKSEIFDDQFSVERPDGSNFTLKIRSTKLEDSAMYFCASSLRQGENEKLFFGSGTQLSVL.

This clonotype has just a few counts. The chain joins TRBV10-2 to TRBJ2-7; a weak D match, TRBD2 (5 bases). Per the germline V gene, CDR1 is WSHSY and CDR2 is SAAADI. The ends were cut back, 8 bases at V and 2 bases at J, with 13 bases in the middle. This CDR3 contains 13 residues. CDR3 sequence: CASQVGKAYEQYF. In nucleotides, the CDR3 is TGCGCCAGCCAAGTCGGGAAGGCCTACGAGCAGTACTTC.